The clone carrying this T cell receptor beta chain came up a few times. What it binds is unknown. This sample stems from a study of T cell repertoires in cytomegalovirus infection. In the study overall: Well-studied HLA-B-restricted CMV epitopes were used in the study alongside recently identified HLA-C-restricted ones. Public TCR beta signatures were indicative of both CMV infection and a matching HLA type.

Each CDR3 protein gets one entry after TCRdb re-called the reads with MiXCR. The sample carries about 920,000 distinct CDR3 sequences, around 30% recorded once. Study-level points and caveats: Pooled public TCR beta family frequency picked out CMV carriers with the relevant HLA.

Germline V gives CDR1 SGHDT, CDR2 YYEEEE. This CDR3 comprises 17 residues. J was trimmed by 4 bases and V by 2 bases; bases with no gene match: 8. The receptor was isolated from a human donor in good health (CMV status not recorded). Some clones in this sample may be carry-over from other donors' samples. The sample consisted of cultured CD8+ T cells from PBMCs, taken from culture after CMV antigen stimulation. The chain combines TRBV5-6 with TRBJ2-1; 11 bases fit TRBD2. The CDR3 here is CASSLLAGDPPYNEQFF. In nucleotides, the CDR3 is TGTGCCAGCAGCTTACTAGCGGGGGACCCCCCTTACAATGAGCAGTTCTTC.